Listed below are T cell receptor beta chains from one sample, sequenced in a study of shared clonotypes between healthy human individuals. Sequenced by immunoSEQ multiplex PCR; TCRdb stores in-frame clones only, minus some. The sample holds approximately 2.5 million clones, more than 85% seen once. The specimen sequenced was naive CD4+ T cells from PBMCs. All receptors derive from a man between 18 and 29 years old in good health. Some clones in this sample may be carry-over from other donors' samples. The CDR3 runs from the conserved cysteine through the conserved F or W. The D gene is left open where the match is weak. Size tells how often a clone was seen (once, few, many) or the class of an expanded clone, and some rows leave it out.

clone_size cdr3_length j_call v_call d_call cdr3_aa cdr3_nt
NA 15 TRBJ1-1 TRBV5-1 NA CASSRAPVMNTEAFF TGCGCCAGCAGTAGGGCCCCTGTAATGAACACTGAAGCTTTCTTT
NA 14 TRBJ1-1 TRBV4-2 NA CASSQDQVRTEAFF TGTGCCAGCAGCCAAGATCAGGTGAGGACTGAAGCTTTCTTT
NA 19 TRBJ1-1 TRBV27 NA CASSSGRVMAGATSEEAFF TGTGCCAGCAGTTCCGGTAGGGTGATGGCAGGGGCTACGTCGGAAGAAGCTTTCTTT
NA 14 TRBJ2-7 TRBV10-3 NA CAISSPGLRNEQYF TGTGCCATCAGTTCACCGGGACTCAGGAACGAGCAGTACTTC
NA 16 TRBJ2-2 TRBV5-1 NA CASSTTGGEYTGELFF TGCGCCAGCAGTACCACAGGAGGGGAATACACCGGGGAGCTGTTTTTT
NA 15 TRBJ2-2 TRBV7-9 TRBD2 CAGGPGLARTGELFF TGTGCCGGGGGGCCTGGACTAGCTCGGACCGGGGAGCTGTTTTTT
once 14 TRBJ2-7 TRBV7-3 TRBD2 CASSLSPGRDEQYF TGTGCCAGCAGCTTAAGTCCAGGGAGGGACGAGCAGTACTTC
NA 15 TRBJ1-2 TRBV6-5 NA CASSYLTGANYGYTF TGTGCCAGCAGTTACCTGACGGGAGCTAACTATGGCTACACCTTC
NA 15 TRBJ2-5 TRBV11-3 TRBD2 CASSLGTSGSETQYF TGTGCCAGCAGCTTAGGGACTAGCGGGAGTGAGACCCAGTACTTC
NA 13 TRBJ1-1 TRBV11-2 NA CASSLARQFNAFF TGTGCCAGCAGCTTAGCTCGCCAATTCAATGCTTTCTTT
NA 14 TRBJ2-2 TRBV7-3 TRBD1 CASSSTGVTGELFF TGTGCCAGCAGCTCAACAGGGGTCACCGGGGAGCTGTTTTTT
NA 14 TRBJ2-3 TRBV5-1 NA CASSSEGPTDTQYF TGCGCCAGCAGCTCGGAAGGACCAACGGATACGCAGTATTTT